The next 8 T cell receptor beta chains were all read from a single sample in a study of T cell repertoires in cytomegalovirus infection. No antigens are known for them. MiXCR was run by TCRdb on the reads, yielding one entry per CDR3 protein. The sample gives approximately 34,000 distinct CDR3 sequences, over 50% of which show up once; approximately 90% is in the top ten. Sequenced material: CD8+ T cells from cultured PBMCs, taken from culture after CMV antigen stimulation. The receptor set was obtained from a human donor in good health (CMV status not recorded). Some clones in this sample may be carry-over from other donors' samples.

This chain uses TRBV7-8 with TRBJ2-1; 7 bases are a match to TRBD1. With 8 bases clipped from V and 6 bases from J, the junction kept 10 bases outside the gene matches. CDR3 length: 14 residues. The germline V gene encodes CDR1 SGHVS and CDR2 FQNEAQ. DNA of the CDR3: TGTGCCAGCTACGGCCCGGCAGGGGGCAATGAGCAGTTCTTC. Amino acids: CASYGPAGGNEQFF.

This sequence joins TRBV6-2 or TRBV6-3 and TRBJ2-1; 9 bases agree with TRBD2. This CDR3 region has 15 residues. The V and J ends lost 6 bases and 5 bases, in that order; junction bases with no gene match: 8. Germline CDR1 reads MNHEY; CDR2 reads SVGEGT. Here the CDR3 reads CASSLGAGGDNEQFF. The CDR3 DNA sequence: TGTGCCAGCAGCCTGGGTGCGGGAGGGGACAATGAGCAGTTCTTC.

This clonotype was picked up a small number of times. The CDR3 reads CASSPPGLAEQYNEQFF. Here the CDR3 DNA reads TGTGCCAGCAGTCCGCCGGGACTAGCGGAGCAATACAATGAGCAGTTCTTC. The chain employs TRBV28 and TRBJ2-1, with TRBD2 identical over 11 bases. Looked up from germline, CDR1 is MDHEN and CDR2 is SYDVKM. The V and J ends lost 5 bases and 4 bases, in that order; junction bases with no gene match: 10. The CDR3 sequence is 17 residues long.

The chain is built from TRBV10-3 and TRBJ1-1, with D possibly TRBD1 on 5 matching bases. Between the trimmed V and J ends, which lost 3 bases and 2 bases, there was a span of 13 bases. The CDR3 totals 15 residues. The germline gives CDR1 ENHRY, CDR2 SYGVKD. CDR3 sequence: CAISDKTADNTEAFF. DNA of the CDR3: TGTGCCATCAGTGATAAGACAGCGGACAACACTGAAGCTTTCTTT.

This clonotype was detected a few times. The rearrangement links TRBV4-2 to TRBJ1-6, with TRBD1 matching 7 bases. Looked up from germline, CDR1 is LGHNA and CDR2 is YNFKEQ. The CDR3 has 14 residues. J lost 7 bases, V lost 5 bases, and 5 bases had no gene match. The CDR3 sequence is CASSGQDGNSPLHF. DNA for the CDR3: TGTGCCAGCAGCGGACAGGACGGGAATTCACCCCTCCACTTT.

The CDR3 is CASSPRRGFYGYTF. The CDR3 DNA reads TGTGCCAGCAGCCCTAGGCGGGGGTTCTATGGCTACACCTTC. The chain employs TRBV7-2 and TRBJ1-2, with D perhaps TRBD1 (5 bases). V lost 5 bases, J lost 4 bases, and 14 bases lay in between. The CDR3 loop spans 14 amino acids. Per the germline V gene, CDR1 is SGHTA and CDR2 is FQGNSA. The full variable domain, in which reference TRBV7-2 and TRBJ1-2 provide the parts outside the CDR3, is GAGVSQSPSNKVTEKGKDVELRCDPISGHTALYWYRQSLGQGLEFLIYFQGNSAPDKSGLPSDRFSAERTGGSVSTLTIQRTQQEDSAVYLCASSPRRGFYGYTFGSGTRLTVV.

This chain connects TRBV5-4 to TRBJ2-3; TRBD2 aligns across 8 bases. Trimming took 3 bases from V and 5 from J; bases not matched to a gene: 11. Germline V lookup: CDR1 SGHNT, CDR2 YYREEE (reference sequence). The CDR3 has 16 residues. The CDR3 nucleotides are TGTGCCAGCAGCTATAAGCGGGAGAAGGGGAAAGATACGCAGTATTTT. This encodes CASSYKREKGKDTQYF. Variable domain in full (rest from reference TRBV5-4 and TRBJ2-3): ETGVTQSPTHLIKTRGQQVTLRCSSQSGHNTVSWYQQALGQGPQFIFQYYREEENGRGNFPPRFSGLQFPNYSSELNVNALELDDSALYLCASSYKREKGKDTQYFGPGTRLTVL.

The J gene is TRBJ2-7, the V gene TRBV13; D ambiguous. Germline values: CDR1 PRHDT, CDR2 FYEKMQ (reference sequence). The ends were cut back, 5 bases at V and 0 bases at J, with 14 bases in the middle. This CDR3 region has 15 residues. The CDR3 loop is CASSPTRSSSYEQYF. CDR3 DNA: TGTGCCAGCAGCCCTACAAGGAGTAGCTCCTACGAGCAGTACTTC.